This T cell receptor (beta chain) was documented in a study of Ad26.COV2.S vaccination and SARS-CoV-2 variants. Study summary: Once or twice, 56 days apart, Ad26.COV2.S was delivered intramuscularly. Study-wide results and caveats: Estimates derived from TCR breadth and depth analyses may have underestimated total T cell responses.

Profiling relied on immunoSEQ multiplex PCR, and the TCRdb table lists in-frame clones only, not all of them. This sample has some 450,000 clones, with 90% found just once. As for this clone: The antigen remains unidentified.

Germline V CDR1 and CDR2: MNHEY, SVGEGT. The CDR3 has 13 amino acids. V gave up 5 bases and J gave up 2 bases; unmatched junction bases: 2. Documented treatment: 15 to 20 received Ad26.COV2.S at low or high dose, single or two shots; roughly five received placebo; per-sample allocation not given. Sampling happened 63 days after the first vaccine or placebo injection. The source is a person between 18 and 59 years old who received the Ad26.COV2.S COVID-19 vaccine or a placebo. The chain joins TRBV6-2 or TRBV6-3 to TRBJ1-2; TRBD1 agrees at 7 bases. The starting material was peripheral blood, obtained in a trial of Ad26.COV2.S vaccine versus placebo. The CDR3 bases are TGTGCCAGCAGTGACAGGGACAACTATGGCTACACCTTC. It specifies CASSDRDNYGYTF.